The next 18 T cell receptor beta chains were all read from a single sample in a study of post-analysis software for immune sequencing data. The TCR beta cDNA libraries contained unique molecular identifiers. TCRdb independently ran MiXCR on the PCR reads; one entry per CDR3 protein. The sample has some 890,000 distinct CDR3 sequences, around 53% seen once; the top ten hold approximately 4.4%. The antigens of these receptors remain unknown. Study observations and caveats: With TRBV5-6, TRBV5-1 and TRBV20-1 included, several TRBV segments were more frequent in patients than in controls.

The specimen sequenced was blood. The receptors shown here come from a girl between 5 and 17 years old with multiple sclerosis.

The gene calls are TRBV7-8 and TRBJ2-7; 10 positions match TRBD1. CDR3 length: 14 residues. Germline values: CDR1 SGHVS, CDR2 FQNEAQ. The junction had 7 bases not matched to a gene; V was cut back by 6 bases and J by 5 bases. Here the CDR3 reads CASSQRTGGNEQYF. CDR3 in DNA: TGTGCCAGCAGTCAAAGGACAGGGGGGAACGAGCAGTACTTC.

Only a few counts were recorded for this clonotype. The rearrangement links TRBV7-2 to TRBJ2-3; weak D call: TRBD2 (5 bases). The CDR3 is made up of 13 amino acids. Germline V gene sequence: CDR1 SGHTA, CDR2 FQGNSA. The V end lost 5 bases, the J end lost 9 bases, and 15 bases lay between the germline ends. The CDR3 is CASSRAMGATQYF. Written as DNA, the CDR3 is TGTGCCAGCAGCCGCGCCATGGGAGCCACGCAGTATTTT.

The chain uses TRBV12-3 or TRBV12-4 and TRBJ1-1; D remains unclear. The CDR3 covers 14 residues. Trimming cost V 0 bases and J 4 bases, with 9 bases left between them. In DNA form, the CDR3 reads TGTGCCAGCAGTTTAGCCGCCGCTGCCACTGAAGCTTTCTTT. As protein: CASSLAAAATEAFF.

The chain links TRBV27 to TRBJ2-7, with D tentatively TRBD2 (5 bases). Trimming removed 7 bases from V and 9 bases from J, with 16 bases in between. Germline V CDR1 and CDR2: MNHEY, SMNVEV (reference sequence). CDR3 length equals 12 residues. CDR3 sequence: CASTSGSGGQYF. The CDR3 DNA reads TGTGCCAGCACTTCGGGGAGTGGCGGGCAGTACTTC.

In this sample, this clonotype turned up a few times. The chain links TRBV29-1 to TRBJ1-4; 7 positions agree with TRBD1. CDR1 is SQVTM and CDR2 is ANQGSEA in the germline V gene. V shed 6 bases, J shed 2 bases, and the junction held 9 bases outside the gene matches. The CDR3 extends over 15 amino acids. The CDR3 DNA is TGCAGCGTGACGGATCCGGGACAGACTAATGAAAAACTGTTTTTT. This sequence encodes CSVTDPGQTNEKLFF.

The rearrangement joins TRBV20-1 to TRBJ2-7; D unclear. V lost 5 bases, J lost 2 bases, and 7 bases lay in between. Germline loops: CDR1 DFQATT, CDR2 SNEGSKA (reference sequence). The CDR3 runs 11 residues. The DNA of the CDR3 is TGCAGTGCTCCATACACCTACGAGCAGTACTTC. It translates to CSAPYTYEQYF.

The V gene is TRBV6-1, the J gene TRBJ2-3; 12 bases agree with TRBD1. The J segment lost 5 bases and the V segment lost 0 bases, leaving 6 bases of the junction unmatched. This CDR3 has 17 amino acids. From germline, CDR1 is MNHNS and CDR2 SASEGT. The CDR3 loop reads CASSEAGTGGRRDTQYF. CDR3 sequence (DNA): TGTGCCAGCAGTGAAGCCGGGACAGGGGGCAGAAGAGATACGCAGTATTTT.

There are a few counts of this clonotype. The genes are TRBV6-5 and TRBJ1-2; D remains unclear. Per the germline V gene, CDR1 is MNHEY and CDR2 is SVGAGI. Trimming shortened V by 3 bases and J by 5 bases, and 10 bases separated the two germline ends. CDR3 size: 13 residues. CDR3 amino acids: CASSYGPGYGYTF. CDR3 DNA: TGTGCCAGCAGTTATGGGCCGGGGTATGGCTACACCTTC.

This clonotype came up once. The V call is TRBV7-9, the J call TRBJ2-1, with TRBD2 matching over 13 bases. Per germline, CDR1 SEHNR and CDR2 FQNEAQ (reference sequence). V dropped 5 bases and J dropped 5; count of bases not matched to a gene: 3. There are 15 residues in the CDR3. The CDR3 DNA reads TGTGCCAGCAGCACCGGACTAGCGGGAGACAATGAGCAGTTCTTC. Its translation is CASSTGLAGDNEQFF. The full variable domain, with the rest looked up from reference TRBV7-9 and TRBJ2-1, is DTGVSQNPRHKITKRGQNVTFRCDPISEHNRLYWYRQTLGQGPEFLTYFQNEAQLEKSRLLSDRFSAERPKGSFSTLEIQRTEQGDSAMYLCASSTGLAGDNEQFFGPGTRLTVL.

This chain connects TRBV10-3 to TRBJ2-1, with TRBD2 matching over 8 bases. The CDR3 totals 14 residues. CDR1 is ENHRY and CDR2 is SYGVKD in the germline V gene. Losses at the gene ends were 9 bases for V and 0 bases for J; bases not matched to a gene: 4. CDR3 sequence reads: CAIKRELSYNEQFF. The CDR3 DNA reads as TGTGCCATAAAGCGGGAGCTCTCCTACAATGAGCAGTTCTTC.

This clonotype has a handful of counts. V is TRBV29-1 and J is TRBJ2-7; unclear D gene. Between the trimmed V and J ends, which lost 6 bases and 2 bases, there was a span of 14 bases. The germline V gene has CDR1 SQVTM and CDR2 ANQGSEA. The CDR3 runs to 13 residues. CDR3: CSVEDRGTYEQYF. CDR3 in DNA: TGCAGCGTAGAGGACCGCGGTACCTACGAGCAGTACTTC.

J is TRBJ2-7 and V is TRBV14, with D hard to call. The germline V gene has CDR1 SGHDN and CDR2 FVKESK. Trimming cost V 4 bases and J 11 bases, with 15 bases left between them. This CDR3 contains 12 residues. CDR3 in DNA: TGTGCCAGCAGCCCTTCAAAAAAAGAGAAGTACTTC. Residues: CASSPSKKEKYF.

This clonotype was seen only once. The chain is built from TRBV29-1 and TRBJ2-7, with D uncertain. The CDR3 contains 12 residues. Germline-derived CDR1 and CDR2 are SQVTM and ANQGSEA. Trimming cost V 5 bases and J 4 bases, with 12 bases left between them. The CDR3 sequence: CSVQAGPYEQYF. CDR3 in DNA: TGCAGCGTTCAGGCAGGTCCGTACGAGCAGTACTTC.

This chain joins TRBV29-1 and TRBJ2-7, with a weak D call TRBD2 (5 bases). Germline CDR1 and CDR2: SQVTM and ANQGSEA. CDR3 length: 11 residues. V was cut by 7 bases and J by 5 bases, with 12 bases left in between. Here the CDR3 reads CSGQRAHEQYF. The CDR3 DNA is TGCAGCGGGCAGAGGGCGCACGAGCAGTACTTC.

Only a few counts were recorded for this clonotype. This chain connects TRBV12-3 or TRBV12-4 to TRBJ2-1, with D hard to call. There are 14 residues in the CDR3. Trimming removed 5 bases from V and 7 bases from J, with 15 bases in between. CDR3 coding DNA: TGTGCCAGCAGTCCCCAGGTGAACGGAAATGAGCAGTTCTTC. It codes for CASSPQVNGNEQFF.

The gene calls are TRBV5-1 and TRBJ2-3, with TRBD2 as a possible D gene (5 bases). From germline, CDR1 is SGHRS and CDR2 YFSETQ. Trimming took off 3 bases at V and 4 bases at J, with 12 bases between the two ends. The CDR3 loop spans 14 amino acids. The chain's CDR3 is CASSYLAISDTQYF. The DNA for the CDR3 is TGCGCCAGCAGCTACCTAGCAATTTCAGATACGCAGTATTTT. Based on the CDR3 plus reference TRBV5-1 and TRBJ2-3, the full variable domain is KAGVTQTPRYLIKTRGQQVTLSCSPISGHRSVSWYQQTPGQGLQFLFEYFSETQRNKGNFPGRFSGRQFSNSRSEMNVSTLELGDSALYLCASSYLAISDTQYFGPGTRLTVL.

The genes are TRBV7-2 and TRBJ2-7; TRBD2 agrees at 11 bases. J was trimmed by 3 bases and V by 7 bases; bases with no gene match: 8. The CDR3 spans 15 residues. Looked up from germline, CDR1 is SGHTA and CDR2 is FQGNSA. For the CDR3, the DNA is TGTGCCAGCATCCAACTCACTAGCGGGAGCTACGAGCAGTACTTC. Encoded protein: CASIQLTSGSYEQYF.

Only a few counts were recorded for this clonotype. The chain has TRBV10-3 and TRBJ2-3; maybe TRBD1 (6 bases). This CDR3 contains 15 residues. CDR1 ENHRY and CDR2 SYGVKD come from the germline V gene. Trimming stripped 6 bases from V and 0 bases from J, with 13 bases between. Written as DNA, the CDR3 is TGTGCCATCAGCCAGGGGCAGCTAAGCACAGATACGCAGTATTTT. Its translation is CAISQGQLSTDTQYF.